The present entry profiles one T cell receptor beta chain with its context. What it binds is not known. For the second PCR, which ran for about 6 to 11 cycles, a sample-barcoded 5' primer and a J-beta primer mix were used. TCRdb re-analysed the 5' RACE reads in MiXCR, keeping a single row per CDR3 protein. The sample contains more than 500,000 distinct CDR3 sequences, 27% of which appear only once. The study isolated at least 6.5 million PBMCs from each sample. Per sample, extraction of total RNA gave at least 6 micrograms in every case. The data belong to a study of blood T cells in healthy people across ages. General study points: A strong correlation was seen between TCR beta diversity and naive T cell percentage. Reliance upon unsorted PBMCs precluded definitive naive versus antigen-experienced comparison.

The CDR3 has 13 residues. Looked up from germline, CDR1 is SQVTM and CDR2 is ANQGSEA. Trimming stripped 4 bases from V and 1 base from J, with 9 bases between. The specimen sequenced was blood. The gene calls are TRBV29-1 and TRBJ2-3; possible D gene TRBD2, 6 bases. The TCR comes from a woman in her seventies in good health. In DNA, the CDR3 is TGCAGCGTTGGGGGAGGAGGCACAGATACGCAGTATTTT. Its translation: CSVGGGGTDTQYF.